What follows are 30 T cell receptor beta chains derived from one specimen sequenced in a study of shared clonotypes between healthy human individuals. Using immunoSEQ multiplex PCR, the repertoire was profiled, and TCRdb retains in-frame clones only, with some absent. This sample has 550,000 to 850,000 clones, with about 74% found just once. The sequencing input was memory CD4+ T cells sorted from blood. The sample's subset: CD45RA-negative fraction. The receptors shown here come from a young woman in good health.

This sequence joins TRBV5-4 and TRBJ2-5; TRBD2 matches 8 bases. CDR1 is SGHNT, CDR2 YYREEE, per germline (reference sequence). The CDR3 runs to 15 residues. The junction had 9 bases not matched to a gene; V was cut back by 4 bases and J by 4 bases. The CDR3 is CASSHKRERRETQYF. In nucleotides, the CDR3 is TGTGCCAGCAGCCATAAGCGGGAGCGGAGAGAGACCCAGTACTTC. Filled out from reference TRBV5-4 and TRBJ2-5, the complete variable domain reads ETGVTQSPTHLIKTRGQQVTLRCSSQSGHNTVSWYQQALGQGPQFIFQYYREEENGRGNFPPRFSGLQFPNYSSELNVNALELDDSALYLCASSHKRERRETQYFGPGTRLLVL.

J is TRBJ2-2 and V is TRBV19, with 8 nucleotides matching TRBD1. Germline V gene lookup returns CDR1 LNHDA and CDR2 SQIVND (reference sequence). CDR3 length: 16 residues. The V gene end was trimmed by 3 bases and the J gene end by 5 bases; junction bases not matched to a gene: 8. The CDR3 sequence: CASSISGQGRTGELFF. DNA for the CDR3: TGTGCCAGTAGTATCTCCGGACAGGGAAGGACCGGGGAGCTGTTTTTT.

The J gene is TRBJ1-1, the V gene TRBV10-3; TRBD1 might be the D (6 bases). The CDR3 covers 14 residues. V was trimmed by 6 bases and J by 2 bases, leaving 13 bases between them. Germline-derived CDR1 and CDR2 are ENHRY and SYGVKD. The CDR3 reads CAISTVGGNTEAFF. CDR3 DNA: TGTGCCATCAGCACCGTGGGGGGCAACACTGAAGCTTTCTTT.

This chain connects TRBV25-1 to TRBJ2-7, with D perhaps given as TRBD1 or TRBD2 (5 bases each). Trimming took off 1 base at V and 4 bases at J, with 11 bases between the two ends. CDR3 size: 14 residues. The germline V gene has CDR1 MGHDK and CDR2 SYGVNS. This chain's CDR3 is CASSESGRSYEQYF. Written as DNA, the CDR3 is TGTGCCAGCAGTGAATCGGGACGGAGTTACGAGCAGTACTTC.

This chain links TRBV30 with TRBJ2-5, with 7 bases fitting TRBD2. The CDR3 has 11 amino acids. CDR1 is GTSNPN, CDR2 SVGIG, per germline (reference sequence). V lost 4 bases, J lost 7 bases, and 3 bases stayed unmatched. CDR3 nucleotides: TGTGCCTGGACCGTAGCGGGGACCCAGTACTTC. Protein: CAWTVAGTQYF.

The chain links TRBV6-5 to TRBJ2-7; D might be TRBD1 or TRBD2, each matching 5 bases. The CDR3 covers 14 residues. The germline V gene has CDR1 MNHEY and CDR2 SVGAGI. V was pared by 9 bases and J by 3 bases, with 18 bases between. CDR3 DNA sequence: TGTGCCAGTTACCGGGACCGCCCAAACTACGAGCAGTACTTC. Encoded protein: CASYRDRPNYEQYF.

V gene TRBV28 combines with J gene TRBJ2-4, with 8 bases identical to TRBD1. V lost 6 bases, J lost 3 bases, and 1 base stayed unmatched. The V gene's germline CDR1 is MDHEN and CDR2 SYDVKM. This CDR3 contains 13 residues. CDR3 region: CASRGTGKNIQYF. The CDR3 bases are TGTGCCAGCAGGGGGACAGGCAAAAACATTCAGTACTTC. The complete variable domain, with remaining parts taken from reference TRBV28 and TRBJ2-4, reads DVKVTQSSRYLVKRTGEKVFLECVQDMDHENMFWYRQDPGLGLRLIYFSYDVKMKEKGDIPEGYSVSREKKERFSLILESASTNQTSMYLCASRGTGKNIQYFGAGTRLSVL.

The rearrangement uses TRBV5-1 and TRBJ2-7; 8 nucleotides align to TRBD2. CDR3 length: 15 residues. V trimming: 0 bases; J trimming: 5 bases; junction bases outside the gene matches: 7. CDR1 is SGHRS and CDR2 is YFSETQ in the germline V gene. DNA for the CDR3: TGCGCCAGCAGCTTGGAGCAGCGGGAGATCGACGAGCAGTACTTC. It encodes CASSLEQREIDEQYF.

The chain is built from TRBV7-8 and TRBJ2-1; 9 bases agree with TRBD1. The CDR3 spans 16 residues. CDR1 is SGHVS and CDR2 is FQNEAQ in the germline V gene. J lost 2 bases, V lost 1 base, and 3 bases had no gene match. CDR3 loop: CASSLGRTGAYNEQFF. The CDR3 DNA follows: TGTGCCAGCAGCTTAGGGCGGACAGGGGCCTACAATGAGCAGTTCTTC.

The CDR3 sequence: CASRRAGSHTGELFF. The CDR3 DNA reads TGTGCCAGCAGGCGGGCAGGGTCCCACACCGGGGAGCTGTTTTTT. The J gene is TRBJ2-2, the V gene TRBV25-1, with D perhaps assigned TRBD1 or TRBD2 (5 bases each). The CDR3 loop spans 15 amino acids. V shed 6 bases and J shed 3 bases, with 14 bases lying between them. Germline V gene data show CDR1 as MGHDK and CDR2 as SYGVNS.

The V gene is TRBV19, the J gene TRBJ2-6; D call uncertain. This CDR3 has 17 amino acids. Trimming pared 5 bases from V and 5 bases from J, leaving 19 bases between. CDR1 and CDR2 from the germline V gene are LNHDA and SQIVND (reference sequence). The CDR3: CASSVRQSQSRANVLTF. In DNA, the CDR3 is TGTGCCAGTAGTGTCAGACAATCACAAAGTCGGGCCAACGTCCTGACTTTC.

V usage is TRBV9 and J usage is TRBJ2-5, with 12 bases aligning to TRBD2. CDR3 size: 17 residues. Germline CDR1 reads SGDLS; CDR2 reads YYNGEE. V lost 4 bases, J lost 1 base, and 8 bases stayed unmatched. In DNA form, the CDR3 reads TGTGCCAGCAGCCCCACCGGGACTAGCGGGTTCCAAGAGACCCAGTACTTC. It translates to CASSPTGTSGFQETQYF.

This rearrangement joins TRBV7-3 to TRBJ2-3; 9 bases fit TRBD1. CDR1 and CDR2 (germline): SGHTA, FQGTGA. The CDR3 runs 16 residues. The V gene end was trimmed by 1 base and the J gene end by 1 base; junction bases not matched to a gene: 3. CDR3 region: CASSLRGDRGTDTQYF. The CDR3 DNA reads TGTGCCAGCAGCTTAAGGGGGGACAGGGGCACAGATACGCAGTATTTT. The full variable domain, in which reference TRBV7-3 and TRBJ2-3 provide the parts outside the CDR3, is GAGVSQTPSNKVTEKGKYVELRCDPISGHTALYWYRQSLGQGPEFLIYFQGTGAADDSGLPNDRFFAVRPEGSVSTLKIQRTERGDSAVYLCASSLRGDRGTDTQYFGPGTRLTVL.

This clone was counted once. A much larger clone sits a single nucleotide away, making a read error possible. This chain uses TRBV7-2 with TRBJ2-1; 7 positions match TRBD1. CDR1 is SGHTA and CDR2 is FQGNSA in the germline V gene. The CDR3 extends over 14 amino acids. V lost 8 bases, J lost 0 bases, and 4 bases stayed unmatched. The CDR3 DNA reads as TGTGCCAGCGGCCGGGACAGCTCCTACAATGAGCAGTTCTTC. As protein: CASGRDSSYNEQFF. The whole variable domain, filled in from reference TRBV7-2 and TRBJ2-1, reads GAGVSQSPSNKVTEKGKDVELRCDPISGHTALYWYRQSLGQGLEFLIYFQGNSAPDKSGLPSDRFSAERTGGSVSTLTIQRTQQEDSAVYLCASGRDSSYNEQFFGPGTRLTVL.

The chain is built from TRBV14 and TRBJ2-7; 7 positions match TRBD1. This CDR3 comprises 14 residues. Germline assignment: CDR1 SGHDN and CDR2 FVKESK. Trimming removed 3 bases from V and 3 bases from J; junction bases left unmatched: 5. CDR3 DNA: TGTGCCAGCAGCCAGGAGGACAGGTACTACGAGCAGTACTTC. Translating gives CASSQEDRYYEQYF.

The J gene is TRBJ2-1, the V gene TRBV12-1; TRBD2 was called by the table and not checked on the DNA. TRBV12-1 is given as a pseudogene. The CDR3 length is 17 residues. The CDR3 DNA follows: TGTGCCAGCAGCTCCCCCGGAGGGCCAAGGGACTACAATGAGCAGTTCTTC. This sequence encodes CASSSPGGPRDYNEQFF.

CDR3 residues: CASRTLTPYEQYF. Here the CDR3 DNA reads TGTGCCAGCAGGACTTTAACTCCCTACGAGCAGTACTTC. This chain links TRBV28 with TRBJ2-7; D ambiguous. The CDR3 has 13 amino acids. Germline loops: CDR1 MDHEN, CDR2 SYDVKM. V lost 6 bases, J lost 2 bases, and 11 bases lay in between. The entire variable domain, with the rest obtained from reference TRBV28 and TRBJ2-7, is as follows: DVKVTQSSRYLVKRTGEKVFLECVQDMDHENMFWYRQDPGLGLRLIYFSYDVKMKEKGDIPEGYSVSREKKERFSLILESASTNQTSMYLCASRTLTPYEQYFGPGTRLTVT.

The chain couples TRBV25-1 to TRBJ2-1; TRBD2 matches at 12 bases. J was trimmed by 8 bases and V by 5 bases; bases with no gene match: 7. Germline values: CDR1 MGHDK, CDR2 SYGVNS. The CDR3 has 15 amino acids. CDR3 in DNA: TGTGCCAGCAGTTCCACTAGCGGGAGGATCTATGAGCAGTTCTTC. The encoded protein is CASSSTSGRIYEQFF. The entire variable domain, with the rest obtained from reference TRBV25-1 and TRBJ2-1, is as follows: EADIYQTPRYLVIGTGKKITLECSQTMGHDKMYWYQQDPGMELHLIHYSYGVNSTEKGDLSSESTVSRIRTEHFPLTLESARPSHTSQYLCASSSTSGRIYEQFFGPGTRLTVL.

The chain links TRBV5-1 to TRBJ2-1; D not resolved. V was clipped by 7 bases and J by 4 bases, with 15 bases between them. The CDR3 covers 14 residues. In germline, CDR1 is SGHRS, CDR2 YFSETQ. The CDR3 bases are TGCGCCAGCGGTCGGACGGCAGCATACAATGAGCAGTTCTTC. Its protein is CASGRTAAYNEQFF. The variable domain in full, with the rest retrieved from reference TRBV5-1 and TRBJ2-1, is KAGVTQTPRYLIKTRGQQVTLSCSPISGHRSVSWYQQTPGQGLQFLFEYFSETQRNKGNFPGRFSGRQFSNSRSEMNVSTLELGDSALYLCASGRTAAYNEQFFGPGTRLTVL.

This clone has a handful of counts. The chain combines TRBV30 with TRBJ2-2; D unresolved. V was trimmed by 2 bases and J by 4 bases, leaving 5 bases between them. This CDR3 has 12 residues. Per the germline V gene, CDR1 is GTSNPN and CDR2 is SVGIG (reference sequence). CDR3 region: CAWSLGTGELFF. The CDR3 DNA is TGTGCCTGGAGTCTGGGCACCGGGGAGCTGTTTTTT.

The CDR3 loop reads CASSYAPEGTIYF. The CDR3 nucleotides are TGTGCCAGCAGTTACGCCCCGGAAGGCACCATATATTTT. The genes are TRBV6-6 and TRBJ1-3, with no clear D. V was trimmed by 2 bases and J by 9 bases, leaving 11 bases between them. CDR3 length: 13 residues. Germline CDR1 reads MNHNY; CDR2 reads SVGAGI (reference sequence).

This clone has only a few counts. This chain uses TRBV11-3 with TRBJ2-3; D remains unclear. Looked up from germline, CDR1 is SGHNT and CDR2 is YENEEA. The CDR3 covers 13 residues. With 2 bases removed from V and 4 bases from J, the gap between germline ends came to 7 bases. This chain's CDR3 is CASSLQSSDTQYF. The CDR3, as DNA: TGTGCCAGCAGCTTACAGAGTTCAGATACGCAGTATTTT.

V and J are TRBV19 and TRBJ1-5; D gene uncertain. The germline CDR1 and CDR2 sequences are LNHDA and SQIVND (reference sequence). CDR3 length equals 16 residues. The germline V and J ends were trimmed by 1 base and 1 base, with 11 bases remaining between them. The CDR3 is CASSIASWQSNQPQHF. In nucleotides, the CDR3 is TGTGCCAGTAGTATAGCCTCCTGGCAGAGCAATCAGCCCCAGCATTTT.

This chain links TRBV6-1 with TRBJ2-5, with D perhaps TRBD2 (7 bases). Trimming removed 10 bases from V and 5 bases from J, with 20 bases in between. The CDR3 sequence is 14 residues long. From germline, CDR1 is MNHNS and CDR2 SASEGT. The CDR3 region is CATTGGGGRETQYF. Here the CDR3 DNA reads TGTGCCACCACTGGGGGCGGGGGCCGGGAGACCCAGTACTTC.

J is TRBJ1-5 and V is TRBV6-1; perhaps TRBD1 as D (6 bases). Germline-derived CDR1 and CDR2 are MNHNS and SASEGT. CDR3 length equals 15 residues. The V end lost 4 bases, the J end lost 5 bases, and 15 bases lay between the germline ends. CDR3 bases: TGTGCCAGCAGTGTTAGGGGGACACTCGATCAGCCCCAGCATTTT. It yields the protein CASSVRGTLDQPQHF.

J is TRBJ1-2 and V is TRBV28; no firm D call. Germline CDR1 MDHEN, CDR2 SYDVKM. The CDR3 spans 13 residues. The V end lost 7 bases, the J end lost 3 bases, and 12 bases lay between the germline ends. For the CDR3, the DNA is TGTGCCAGCAAGGTAAGGTCCTACTATGGCTACACCTTC. Its translation is CASKVRSYYGYTF.

The rearrangement uses TRBV10-2 and TRBJ1-4; 7 bases line up with TRBD1. Germline CDR1 and CDR2: WSHSY and SAAADI. V was clipped by 6 bases and J by 8 bases; unmatched bases: 3. The CDR3 is made up of 12 amino acids. CDR3 amino acids: CASSTTGEKLFF. The CDR3 coding sequence is TGCGCCAGCAGCACGACAGGGGAAAAACTGTTTTTT.

The CDR3 region is CASRVGLSQPQHF. DNA of the CDR3: TGTGCCAGCAGGGTGGGGTTATCCCAGCCCCAGCATTTT. The V call is TRBV28, the J call TRBJ1-5, with unresolved D. V was pared by 6 bases and J by 7 bases, with 13 bases between. The CDR3 sequence is 13 residues long. Germline assignment: CDR1 MDHEN and CDR2 SYDVKM.

On this clone: This same CDR3 is encoded by further DNA sequences in the sample. This sequence joins TRBV2 and TRBJ2-5; 11 bases match TRBD2. The J segment lost 4 bases and the V segment lost 6 bases, leaving 1 base of the junction unmatched. Germline CDR1 is SNHLY and CDR2 is FYNNEI. The CDR3 has 13 residues. CDR3 loop: CASRGTSGETQYF. DNA for the CDR3: TGTGCCAGCAGAGGGACTAGCGGAGAGACCCAGTACTTC.

This sequence joins TRBV5-1 and TRBJ2-2, with a possible D match to TRBD2 (5 bases). Germline-derived CDR1 and CDR2 are SGHRS and YFSETQ. V lost 0 bases and J 2 bases, leaving 8 bases between the germline ends. CDR3 size: 15 residues. The DNA of the CDR3 is TGCGCCAGCAGCTTGGCGGGGATCAACACCGGGGAGCTGTTTTTT. The encoded protein is CASSLAGINTGELFF. Full variable domain (rest looked up from reference TRBV5-1 and TRBJ2-2): KAGVTQTPRYLIKTRGQQVTLSCSPISGHRSVSWYQQTPGQGLQFLFEYFSETQRNKGNFPGRFSGRQFSNSRSEMNVSTLELGDSALYLCASSLAGINTGELFFGEGSRLTVL.